A selection of T cell receptor beta chains follows, all from one sample in a study of human T cells and chemical hapten exposure. TCRdb re-called the RACE reads through MiXCR, storing one row per CDR3 protein. The repertoire has approximately 320,000 distinct CDR3 sequences, around 5.5% of them found once; the top ten carry about 7.7%. The source was whole blood, collected in connection with sensitization to the hapten diphenylcyclopropenone (DPC). The origin of the receptors is a woman under 30 with alopecia areata. Some clones in this sample may be carry-over from other donors' samples. Both conserved end residues are part of each CDR3. The D gene is left open where the match is weak. Only some rows state a clone size, as once, few, many or a class for expanded clones.

d_gene: NA
v_gene: TRBV12-3/TRBV12-4
j_gene: TRBJ1-2
len: 16
abundance: many
CDR3nt: TGTGCCAGCAGTTTCACTACAGGAATCACTAACTATGGCTACACCTTC
CDR3aa: CASSFTTGITNYGYTF

d_gene: NA
v_gene: TRBV7-6
j_gene: TRBJ2-3
len: 15
abundance: many
CDR3nt: TGTGCCAGCAGCTTAGATCCCACAGCTCCCGATACGCAGTATTTT
CDR3aa: CASSLDPTAPDTQYF

d_gene: TRBD2
v_gene: TRBV12-3/TRBV12-4
j_gene: TRBJ2-2
len: 17
abundance: NA
CDR3nt: TGTGCCAGCACCGAGCGGGGATCAACCGCGAACACCGGGGAGCTGTTTTTT
CDR3aa: CASTERGSTANTGELFF

d_gene: NA
v_gene: TRBV24-1
j_gene: TRBJ1-1
len: 12
abundance: many
CDR3nt: TGTGCCACCAGATCGGCGGGAACTGAAGCTTTCTTT
CDR3aa: CATRSAGTEAFF

d_gene: NA
v_gene: TRBV5-6
j_gene: TRBJ2-3
len: 14
abundance: many
CDR3nt: TGTGCCAGCAGCCGCGTGAGCAGGACAGATACGCAGTATTTT
CDR3aa: CASSRVSRTDTQYF

d_gene: TRBD1
v_gene: TRBV4-2
j_gene: TRBJ1-6
len: 16
abundance: NA
CDR3nt: TGTGCCAGCAGCCCCCCCCGGCGACAGGGGAATTCACCCCTCCACTTT
CDR3aa: CASSPPRRQGNSPLHF

d_gene: NA
v_gene: TRBV6-5
j_gene: TRBJ1-2
len: 15
abundance: few
CDR3nt: TGTGCCAGCAGTCCAAGGGCAGGGGATGGCTATGGCTACACCTTC
CDR3aa: CASSPRAGDGYGYTF

d_gene: NA
v_gene: TRBV20-1
j_gene: TRBJ1-1
len: 13
abundance: NA
CDR3nt: TGCAGTGCCACCAACGAGGACTCCCGGGAGGGTTTCTTT
CDR3aa: CSATNEDSREGFF

d_gene: TRBD2
v_gene: TRBV4-3
j_gene: TRBJ2-1
len: 20
abundance: many
CDR3nt: TGCGCCAGCAGCCAAGAGTCTCTAGCGGGGGCCGGGGTGTTTCACAATGAGCAGTTCTTC
CDR3aa: CASSQESLAGAGVFHNEQFF

d_gene: TRBD1
v_gene: TRBV3-1
j_gene: TRBJ1-1
len: 14
abundance: few
CDR3nt: TGTGCCAGCAGCTTCGCTCAGGGGGGCACTGAAGCTTTCTTT
CDR3aa: CASSFAQGGTEAFF

d_gene: NA
v_gene: TRBV6-5
j_gene: TRBJ2-7
len: 16
abundance: few
CDR3nt: TGTGCCAGCAGTTACTCCTCCAGCGGAAGGGTATACGAGCAGTACTTC
CDR3aa: CASSYSSSGRVYEQYF

d_gene: NA
v_gene: TRBV10-2
j_gene: TRBJ1-1
len: 15
abundance: few
CDR3nt: TGCGCCAGCAGTGAGTCATCGGGGCGACACACTGAAGCTTTCTTT
CDR3aa: CASSESSGRHTEAFF

d_gene: NA
v_gene: TRBV6-1
j_gene: TRBJ2-3
len: 18
abundance: few
CDR3nt: TGTGCCAGCAGTCGCCAGATGTCCGGGGGCGGGAGCACAGATACGCAGTATTTT
CDR3aa: CASSRQMSGGGSTDTQYF

d_gene: NA
v_gene: TRBV7-8
j_gene: TRBJ2-5
len: 16
abundance: many
CDR3nt: TGTGCCAGCAGCTTTCTCCACCGAATTCGCCGGGAGACCCAGTACTTC
CDR3aa: CASSFLHRIRRETQYF

d_gene: NA
v_gene: TRBV18
j_gene: TRBJ1-1
len: 14
abundance: NA
CDR3nt: TGTGCCAGCTCACGTAGACAGCAAAACACTGAAGCTTTCTTT
CDR3aa: CASSRRQQNTEAFF

d_gene: TRBD1
v_gene: TRBV27
j_gene: TRBJ1-2
len: 17
abundance: many
CDR3nt: TGTGCCAGCAGTTTAGACCGGGACAGGGGGCTAAGTGATGGCTACACCTTC
CDR3aa: CASSLDRDRGLSDGYTF

d_gene: TRBD1
v_gene: TRBV7-9
j_gene: TRBJ1-2
len: 12
abundance: few
CDR3nt: TGTGCCAGCAGCTTAGGGGGACAGAGCTACACCTTC
CDR3aa: CASSLGGQSYTF

d_gene: NA
v_gene: TRBV4-3
j_gene: TRBJ2-1
len: 15
abundance: few
CDR3nt: TGCGCCAGCAGCCATACCGGGACGCAGGGAAATGAGCAGTTCTTC
CDR3aa: CASSHTGTQGNEQFF

d_gene: TRBD1
v_gene: TRBV25-1
j_gene: TRBJ1-1
len: 15
abundance: many
CDR3nt: TGTGCCAGCAGTGAACAGGACAGGGTGAACACTGAAGCTTTCTTT
CDR3aa: CASSEQDRVNTEAFF

d_gene: NA
v_gene: TRBV6-2/TRBV6-3
j_gene: TRBJ2-7
len: 15
abundance: NA
CDR3nt: TGTGCCAGCAGTTACTCGAAGTCGGGCTCCTACGAGCAGTACTTC
CDR3aa: CASSYSKSGSYEQYF

d_gene: TRBD1
v_gene: TRBV13
j_gene: TRBJ1-4
len: 15
abundance: NA
CDR3nt: TGTGCCAGCAGCAACGGAGGGACAGGGGATGAAAAACTGTTTTTT
CDR3aa: CASSNGGTGDEKLFF

d_gene: NA
v_gene: TRBV18
j_gene: TRBJ1-3
len: 13
abundance: few
CDR3nt: TGTGCCAGCTCACCACCAGCCGGAAACACCATATATTTT
CDR3aa: CASSPPAGNTIYF

d_gene: TRBD2
v_gene: TRBV3-1
j_gene: TRBJ2-7
len: 18
abundance: NA
CDR3nt: TGTGCCAGCAGCCAAGGACCTCGGTTAGCGGGGGCTTCATACGAGCAGTACTTC
CDR3aa: CASSQGPRLAGASYEQYF

d_gene: NA
v_gene: TRBV5-1
j_gene: TRBJ2-7
len: 14
abundance: NA
CDR3nt: TGCGCCAGCAGCTTGGCCAGGCTCCCTTACGAGCAGTACTTC
CDR3aa: CASSLARLPYEQYF

d_gene: TRBD2
v_gene: TRBV27
j_gene: TRBJ2-4
len: 13
abundance: NA
CDR3nt: TGTGCCAGCAGTTTATTAGCGGGAAACATTCAGTACTTC
CDR3aa: CASSLLAGNIQYF

d_gene: NA
v_gene: TRBV7-9
j_gene: TRBJ1-3
len: 15
abundance: many
CDR3nt: TGTGCCAGCAGCTTTATCGGGGGCACTGGAAACACCATATATTTT
CDR3aa: CASSFIGGTGNTIYF

d_gene: TRBD2
v_gene: TRBV7-9
j_gene: TRBJ2-2
len: 14
abundance: many
CDR3nt: TGTGCCAGCAGCGACGGACTAGTTCCCGGGGAGCTGTTTTTT
CDR3aa: CASSDGLVPGELFF

d_gene: TRBD1
v_gene: TRBV12-3/TRBV12-4
j_gene: TRBJ1-2
len: 13
abundance: few
CDR3nt: TGTGCCAGCAGTCGGGACAGGGGAGATGGCTACACCTTC
CDR3aa: CASSRDRGDGYTF

d_gene: NA
v_gene: TRBV7-2
j_gene: TRBJ1-5
len: 14
abundance: many
CDR3nt: TGTGCCAGCAAGGAAGGGCCCCAGAATCAGCCCCAGCATTTT
CDR3aa: CASKEGPQNQPQHF

d_gene: TRBD2
v_gene: TRBV10-3
j_gene: TRBJ2-1
len: 15
abundance: NA
CDR3nt: TGTGCCATCAGTGAGGGTAGCGGGGGAAACAATGAGCAGTTCTTC
CDR3aa: CAISEGSGGNNEQFF

d_gene: TRBD1
v_gene: TRBV2
j_gene: TRBJ1-5
len: 17
abundance: few
CDR3nt: TGTGCCAGCAGTACACGACACAGGGGCCGCCTATATCAGCCCCAGCATTTT
CDR3aa: CASSTRHRGRLYQPQHF

d_gene: NA
v_gene: TRBV12-5
j_gene: TRBJ2-6
len: 18
abundance: few
CDR3nt: TGTGCTAGTCTAGTTACTCAGGGTTCGCACTCTGGGGCCAACGTCCTGACTTTC
CDR3aa: CASLVTQGSHSGANVLTF